This T cell receptor beta chain was captured in a study of blood T cell repertoires in COVID-19. Background on the study: There were acute and convalescent COVID-19 samples, and they came from the United States, Italy and Spain. T cells, B-cell-depleted T cells, or PBMCs provided the cDNA or gDNA that served as material.

Trimming removed 2 bases from V and 10 bases from J; junction bases left unmatched: 17. This CDR3 comprises 18 residues. Germline CDR1 MNHEY, CDR2 SVGEGT. In the authors' methods: Amplification of reference gene primers was used by the study to estimate nucleated cell counts. Produced via immunoSEQ multiplex PCR; TCRdb's table is partial and in-frame only. V and J calls and clone size follow that table, whereas D and trimming were derived from the DNA. The table lists over 200,000 clones, around 89% of them singletons. This sequence originates from a man younger than 45 with COVID-19, enrolled during active disease. This rearrangement joins TRBV6-2 or TRBV6-3 to TRBJ1-6, with 7 bases identical to TRBD1. The sample comprised peripheral blood. Here the CDR3 DNA reads TGTGCCAGCAGTTACCCAGGGCGAGACAGGGCGGTGGTGTCACCCCTCCACTTT. Translating gives CASSYPGRDRAVVSPLHF.